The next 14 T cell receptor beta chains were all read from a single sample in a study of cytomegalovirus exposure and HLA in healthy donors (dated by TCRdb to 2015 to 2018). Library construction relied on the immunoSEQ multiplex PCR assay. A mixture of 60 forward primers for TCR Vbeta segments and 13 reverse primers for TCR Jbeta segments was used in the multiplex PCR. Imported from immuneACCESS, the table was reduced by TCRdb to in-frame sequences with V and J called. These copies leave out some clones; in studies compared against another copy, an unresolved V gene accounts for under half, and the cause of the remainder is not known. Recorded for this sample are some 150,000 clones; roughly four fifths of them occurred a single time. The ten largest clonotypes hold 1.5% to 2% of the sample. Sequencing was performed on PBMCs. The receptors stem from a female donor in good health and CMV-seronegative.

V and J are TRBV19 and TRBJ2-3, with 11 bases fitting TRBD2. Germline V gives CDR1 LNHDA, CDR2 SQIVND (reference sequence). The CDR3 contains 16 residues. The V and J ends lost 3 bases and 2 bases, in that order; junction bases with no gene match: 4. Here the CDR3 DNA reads TGTGCCAGTAGTATTATGACTAGCGGGGACACAGATACGCAGTATTTT. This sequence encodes CASSIMTSGDTDTQYF.

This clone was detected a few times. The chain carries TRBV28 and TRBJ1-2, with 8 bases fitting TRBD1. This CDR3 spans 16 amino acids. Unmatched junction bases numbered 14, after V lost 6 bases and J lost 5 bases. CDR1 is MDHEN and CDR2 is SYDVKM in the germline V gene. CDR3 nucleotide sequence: TGTGCCAGCAGCCGCCAAGAGCCAGGGGGCGGTTATGGCTACACCTTC. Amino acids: CASSRQEPGGGYGYTF.

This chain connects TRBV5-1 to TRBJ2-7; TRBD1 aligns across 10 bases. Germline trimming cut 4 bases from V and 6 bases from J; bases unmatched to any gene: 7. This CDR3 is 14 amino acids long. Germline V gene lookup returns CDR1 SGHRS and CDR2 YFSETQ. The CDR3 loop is CASSKDRGNLEQYF. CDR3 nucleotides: TGCGCCAGCAGCAAGGACAGGGGGAACCTCGAGCAGTACTTC.

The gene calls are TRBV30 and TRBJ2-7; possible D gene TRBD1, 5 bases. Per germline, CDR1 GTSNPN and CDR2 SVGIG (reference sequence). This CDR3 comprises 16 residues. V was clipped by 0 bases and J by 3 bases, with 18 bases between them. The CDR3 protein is CAWSVGSRTTNYEQYF. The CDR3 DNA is TGTGCCTGGAGTGTAGGCTCCCGGACAACTAACTACGAGCAGTACTTC.

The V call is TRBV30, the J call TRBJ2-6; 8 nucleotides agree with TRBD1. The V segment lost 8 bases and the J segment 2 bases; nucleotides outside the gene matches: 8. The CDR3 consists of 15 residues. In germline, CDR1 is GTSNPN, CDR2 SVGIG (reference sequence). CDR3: CAGRQGITGANVLTF. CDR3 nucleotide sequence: TGTGCCGGAAGACAGGGGATAACTGGGGCCAACGTCCTGACTTTC. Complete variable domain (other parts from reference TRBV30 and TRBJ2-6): SQTIHQWPATLVQPVGSPLSLECTVEGTSNPNLYWYRQAAGRGLQLLFYSVGIGQISSEVPQNLSASRPQDRQFILSSKKLLLSDSGFYLCAGRQGITGANVLTFGAGSRLTVL.

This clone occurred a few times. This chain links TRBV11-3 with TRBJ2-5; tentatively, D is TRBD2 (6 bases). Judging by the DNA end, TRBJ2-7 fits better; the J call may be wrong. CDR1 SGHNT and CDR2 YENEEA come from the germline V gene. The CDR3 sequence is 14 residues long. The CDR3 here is CASSLDWTTYEQYF. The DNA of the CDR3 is TGTGCCAGCAGCTTAGACTGGACTACCTACGAGCAGTACTTC.

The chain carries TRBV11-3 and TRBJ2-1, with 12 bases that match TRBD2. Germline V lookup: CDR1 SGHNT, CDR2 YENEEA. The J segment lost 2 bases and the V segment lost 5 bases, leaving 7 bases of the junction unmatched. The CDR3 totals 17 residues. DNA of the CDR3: TGTGCCAGCAGCCGTGAAACTAGCGGGGGGACCTACAATGAGCAGTTCTTC. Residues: CASSRETSGGTYNEQFF. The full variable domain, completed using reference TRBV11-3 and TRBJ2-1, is EAGVVQSPRYKIIEKKQPVAFWCNPISGHNTLYWYLQNLGQGPELLIRYENEEAVDDSQLPKDRFSAERLKGVDSTLKIQPAELGDSAVYLCASSRETSGGTYNEQFFGPGTRLTVL.

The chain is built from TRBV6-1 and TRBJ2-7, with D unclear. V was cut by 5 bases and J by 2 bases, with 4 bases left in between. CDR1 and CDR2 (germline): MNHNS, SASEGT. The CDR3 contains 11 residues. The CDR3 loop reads CASSPAYEQYF. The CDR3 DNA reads TGTGCCAGCAGTCCTGCCTACGAGCAGTACTTC.

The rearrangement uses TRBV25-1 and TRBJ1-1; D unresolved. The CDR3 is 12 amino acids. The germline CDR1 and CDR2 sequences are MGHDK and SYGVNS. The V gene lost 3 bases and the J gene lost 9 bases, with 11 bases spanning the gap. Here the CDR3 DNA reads TGTGCCAGCAGTGACTCATGGCACCAAGCTTTCTTT. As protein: CASSDSWHQAFF.

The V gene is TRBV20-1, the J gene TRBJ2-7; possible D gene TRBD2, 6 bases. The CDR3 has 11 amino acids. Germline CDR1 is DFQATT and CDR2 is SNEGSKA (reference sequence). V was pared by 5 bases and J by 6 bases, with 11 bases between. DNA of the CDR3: TGCAGTGCTGGGACTCCCTCCGAGCAGTACTTC. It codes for CSAGTPSEQYF.

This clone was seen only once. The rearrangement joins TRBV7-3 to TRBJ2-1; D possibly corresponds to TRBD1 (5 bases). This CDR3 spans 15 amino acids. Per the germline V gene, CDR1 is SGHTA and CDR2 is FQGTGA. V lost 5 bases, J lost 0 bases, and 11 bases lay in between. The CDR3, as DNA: TGTGCCAGCAGCCCTGGACATGACTCCTACAATGAGCAGTTCTTC. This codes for CASSPGHDSYNEQFF.

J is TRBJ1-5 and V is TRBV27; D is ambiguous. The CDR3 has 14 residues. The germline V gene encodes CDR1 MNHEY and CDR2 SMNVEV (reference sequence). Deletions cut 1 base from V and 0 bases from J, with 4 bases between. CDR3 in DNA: TGTGCCAGCAGTTTATACAGTAGCAATCAGCCCCAGCATTTT. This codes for CASSLYSSNQPQHF.

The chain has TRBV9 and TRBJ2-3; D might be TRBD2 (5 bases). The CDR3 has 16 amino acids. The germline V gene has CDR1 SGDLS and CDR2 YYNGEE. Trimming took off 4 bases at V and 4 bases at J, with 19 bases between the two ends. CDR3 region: CASSHHGQSGSDTQYF. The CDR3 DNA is TGTGCCAGCAGCCACCATGGTCAGTCGGGGTCAGATACGCAGTATTTT.

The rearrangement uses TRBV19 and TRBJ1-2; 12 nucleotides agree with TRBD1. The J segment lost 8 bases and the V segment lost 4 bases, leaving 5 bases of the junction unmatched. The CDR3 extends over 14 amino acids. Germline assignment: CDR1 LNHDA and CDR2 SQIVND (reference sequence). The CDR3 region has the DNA TGTGCCAGTAGTACTGGTGGGACAGGGGGCGGCTACACCTTC. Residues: CASSTGGTGGGYTF.